This T cell receptor beta chain is drawn from a study of cytomegalovirus exposure and HLA in healthy donors. It was with 60 Vbeta and 13 Jbeta primers that the PCR ran. Method: immunoSEQ multiplex PCR; TCRdb's copy keeps in-frame clones and lacks some. The repertoire has about 160,000 clones, 75% to 80% of them found once; the top ten carry 0.98%. The CDR3 length is 15 residues. The V gene lost 1 base and the J gene lost 5 bases, with 15 bases spanning the gap. Germline CDR1 is KGHSH and CDR2 is LQKENI. Sequencing was carried out using PBMCs. The clonotype was recovered from a woman between 45 and 60 years old in good health and CMV-seropositive. The V call is TRBV18, the J call TRBJ2-7, with D maybe TRBD2 (6 bases). CDR3 sequence (DNA): TGTGCCAGCTCACCACGAGGTGCGGGAAGCCACGAGCAGTACTTC. It codes for CASSPRGAGSHEQYF.